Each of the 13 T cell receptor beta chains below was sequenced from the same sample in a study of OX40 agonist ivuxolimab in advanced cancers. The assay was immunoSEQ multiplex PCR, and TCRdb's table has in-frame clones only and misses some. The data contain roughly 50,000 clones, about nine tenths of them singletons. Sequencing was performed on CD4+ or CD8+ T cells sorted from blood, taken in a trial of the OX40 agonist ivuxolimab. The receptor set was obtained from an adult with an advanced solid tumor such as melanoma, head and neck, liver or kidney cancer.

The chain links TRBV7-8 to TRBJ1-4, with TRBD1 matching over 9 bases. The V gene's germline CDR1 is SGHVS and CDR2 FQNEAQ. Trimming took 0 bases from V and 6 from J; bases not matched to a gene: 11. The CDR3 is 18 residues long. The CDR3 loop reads CASSLAGNRGRSHEKLFF. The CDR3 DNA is TGTGCCAGCAGCTTAGCTGGAAACAGGGGGCGGTCCCATGAAAAACTGTTTTTT.

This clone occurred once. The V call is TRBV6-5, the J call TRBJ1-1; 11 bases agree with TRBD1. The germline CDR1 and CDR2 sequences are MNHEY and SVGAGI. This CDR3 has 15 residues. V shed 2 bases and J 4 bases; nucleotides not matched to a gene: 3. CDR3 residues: CASSYGQGATTEAFF. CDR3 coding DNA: TGTGCCAGCAGTTACGGACAGGGGGCTACCACTGAAGCTTTCTTT.

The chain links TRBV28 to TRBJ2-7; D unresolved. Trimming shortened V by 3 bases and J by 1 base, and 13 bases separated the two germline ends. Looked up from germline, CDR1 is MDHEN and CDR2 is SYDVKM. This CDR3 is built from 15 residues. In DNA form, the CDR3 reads TGTGCCAGCAGTTTCAATGCTTGGCGGTCCTACGAGCAGTACTTC. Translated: CASSFNAWRSYEQYF.

The CDR3 DNA reads TGTGCCAGCTCATCCTTGCCCAGGGGGGGCTATGGCTACACCTTC. Amino acid sequence: CASSSLPRGGYGYTF. The chain recombines TRBV18 with TRBJ1-2; the match to TRBD1 covers 7 bases. Germline-derived CDR1 and CDR2 are KGHSH and LQKENI. This CDR3 is built from 15 residues. The V and J ends lost 5 bases and 4 bases, in that order; junction bases with no gene match: 10.

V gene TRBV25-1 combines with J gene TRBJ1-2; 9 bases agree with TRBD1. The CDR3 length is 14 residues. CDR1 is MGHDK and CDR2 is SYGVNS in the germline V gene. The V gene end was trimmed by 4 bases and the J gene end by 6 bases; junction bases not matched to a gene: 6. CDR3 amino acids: CASSGYGQGNGYTF. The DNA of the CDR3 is TGTGCCAGCAGTGGGTACGGACAGGGGAATGGCTACACCTTC.

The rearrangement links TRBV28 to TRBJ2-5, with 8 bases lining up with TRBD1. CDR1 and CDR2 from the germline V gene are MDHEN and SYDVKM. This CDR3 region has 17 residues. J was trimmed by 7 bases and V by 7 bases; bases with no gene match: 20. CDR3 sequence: CASTSPRRQGLSGTQYF. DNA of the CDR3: TGTGCCAGCACCTCCCCTCGGCGACAGGGGTTAAGCGGGACCCAGTACTTC.

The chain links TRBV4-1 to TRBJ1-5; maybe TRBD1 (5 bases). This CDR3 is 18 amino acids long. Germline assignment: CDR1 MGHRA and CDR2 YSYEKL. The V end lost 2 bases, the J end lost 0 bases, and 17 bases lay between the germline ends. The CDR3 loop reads CASSQLGPSLYSNQPQHF. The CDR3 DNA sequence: TGCGCCAGCAGCCAACTGGGGCCTTCCCTTTATAGCAATCAGCCCCAGCATTTT.

The CDR3 DNA reads TGTGCCAGCAGTGAAGCCACCTGGTTTAGGCGGCGTGATTCACCCCTCCACTTT. Translating gives CASSEATWFRRRDSPLHF. The chain uses TRBV6-1 and TRBJ1-6; D is uncertain. CDR1 is MNHNS, CDR2 SASEGT, per germline. The CDR3 sequence is 18 residues long. The V end was cut by 0 bases, the J end by 8 bases, with 20 bases between.

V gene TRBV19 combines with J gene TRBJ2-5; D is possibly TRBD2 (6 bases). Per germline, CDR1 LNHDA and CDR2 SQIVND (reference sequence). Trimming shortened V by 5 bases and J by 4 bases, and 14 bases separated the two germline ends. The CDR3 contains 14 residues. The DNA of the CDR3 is TGTGCCAGTAGTTTCCAGGCTAGCGCAGAGACCCAGTACTTC. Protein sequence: CASSFQASAETQYF.

CDR3 in DNA: TGTGCCAGCAGCGTAGAGGGTCTTGATGAGCAGTTCTTC. Protein sequence: CASSVEGLDEQFF. The rearrangement joins TRBV9 to TRBJ2-1; D uncertain. Germline assignment: CDR1 SGDLS and CDR2 YYNGEE. V was pared by 0 bases and J by 8 bases, with 9 bases between. The CDR3 contains 13 residues.

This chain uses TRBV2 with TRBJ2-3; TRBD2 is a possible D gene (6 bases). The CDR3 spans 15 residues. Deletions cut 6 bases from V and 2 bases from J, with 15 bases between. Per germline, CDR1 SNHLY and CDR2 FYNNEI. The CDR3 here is CASRDGGPFTDTQYF. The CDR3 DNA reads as TGTGCCAGCAGGGACGGGGGACCCTTCACAGATACGCAGTATTTT.

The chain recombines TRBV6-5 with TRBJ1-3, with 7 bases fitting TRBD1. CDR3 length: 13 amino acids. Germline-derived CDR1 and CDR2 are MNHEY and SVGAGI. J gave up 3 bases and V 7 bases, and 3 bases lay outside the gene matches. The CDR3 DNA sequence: TGTGCCAGCAAGCCAGGGGGTGGAAACACCATATATTTT. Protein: CASKPGGGNTIYF.

CDR3 protein: CASSYVGQGYEQYF. CDR3 nucleotides: TGTGCCAGCAGTTACGTGGGACAGGGCTACGAGCAGTACTTC. The J gene is TRBJ2-7, the V gene TRBV6-5, with TRBD1 matching over 9 bases. Germline CDR1 and CDR2: MNHEY and SVGAGI. V lost 2 bases and J lost 3; bases outside the gene matches: 2. This CDR3 is 14 amino acids long.